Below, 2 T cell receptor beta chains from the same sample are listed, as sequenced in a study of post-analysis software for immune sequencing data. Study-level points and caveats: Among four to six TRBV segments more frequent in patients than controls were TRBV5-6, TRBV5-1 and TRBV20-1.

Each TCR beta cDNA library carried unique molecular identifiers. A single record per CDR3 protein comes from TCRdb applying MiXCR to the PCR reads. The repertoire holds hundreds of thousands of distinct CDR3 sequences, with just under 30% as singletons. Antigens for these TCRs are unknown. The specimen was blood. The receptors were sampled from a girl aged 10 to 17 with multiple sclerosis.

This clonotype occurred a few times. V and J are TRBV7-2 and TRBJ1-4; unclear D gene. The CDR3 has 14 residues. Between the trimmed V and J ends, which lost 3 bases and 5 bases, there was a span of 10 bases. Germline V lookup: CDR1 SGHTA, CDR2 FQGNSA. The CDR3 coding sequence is TGTGCCAGCAGCTTGAGTGGGATGAATGAAAAACTGTTTTTT. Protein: CASSLSGMNEKLFF. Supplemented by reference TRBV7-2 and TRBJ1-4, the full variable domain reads GAGVSQSPSNKVTEKGKDVELRCDPISGHTALYWYRQSLGQGLEFLIYFQGNSAPDKSGLPSDRFSAERTGGSVSTLTIQRTQQEDSAVYLCASSLSGMNEKLFFGSGTQLSVL.

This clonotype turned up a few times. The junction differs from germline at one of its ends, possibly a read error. The CDR3: CSVRETDYDEQFF. CDR3 DNA sequence: TGCAGCGTTAGGGAGACAGACTACGATGAGCAGTTCTTC. V gene TRBV29-1 combines with J gene TRBJ2-1; D tentatively reads TRBD1 or TRBD2 (5 bases each). Germline V gene sequence: CDR1 SQVTM, CDR2 ANQGSEA. The CDR3 covers 13 residues.